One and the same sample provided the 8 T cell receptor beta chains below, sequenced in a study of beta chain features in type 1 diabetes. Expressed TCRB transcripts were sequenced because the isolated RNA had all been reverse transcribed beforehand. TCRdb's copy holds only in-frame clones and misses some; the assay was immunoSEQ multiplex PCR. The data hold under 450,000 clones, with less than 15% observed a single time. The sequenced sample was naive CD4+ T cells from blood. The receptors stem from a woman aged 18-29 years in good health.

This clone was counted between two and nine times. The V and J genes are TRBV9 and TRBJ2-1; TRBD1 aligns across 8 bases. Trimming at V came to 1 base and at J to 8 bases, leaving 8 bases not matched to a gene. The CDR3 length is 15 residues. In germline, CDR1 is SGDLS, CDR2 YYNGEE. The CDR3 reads CASSVNPGGSDEQFF. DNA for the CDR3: TGTGCCAGCAGCGTAAACCCAGGGGGCTCTGATGAGCAGTTCTTC. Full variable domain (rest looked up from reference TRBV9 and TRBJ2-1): DSGVTQTPKHLITATGQRVTLRCSPRSGDLSVYWYQQSLDQGLQFLIQYYNGEERAKGNILERFSAQQFPDLHSELNLSSLELGDSALYFCASSVNPGGSDEQFFGPGTRLTVL.

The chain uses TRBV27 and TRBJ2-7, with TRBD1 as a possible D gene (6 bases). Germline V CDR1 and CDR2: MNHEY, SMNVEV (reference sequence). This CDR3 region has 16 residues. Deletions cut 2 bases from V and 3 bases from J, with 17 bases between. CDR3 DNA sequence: TGTGCCAGCAGTTTAGGTGTGGCAGGGGCAAACTACGAGCAGTACTTC. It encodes CASSLGVAGANYEQYF.

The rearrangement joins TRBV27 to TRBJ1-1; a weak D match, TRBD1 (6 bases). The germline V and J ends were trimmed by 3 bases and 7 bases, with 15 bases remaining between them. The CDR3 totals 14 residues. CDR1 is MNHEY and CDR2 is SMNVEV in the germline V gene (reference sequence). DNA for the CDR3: TGTGCCAGCAGTTTCACGTACAGGGTTTTTGAAGCTTTCTTT. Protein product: CASSFTYRVFEAFF.

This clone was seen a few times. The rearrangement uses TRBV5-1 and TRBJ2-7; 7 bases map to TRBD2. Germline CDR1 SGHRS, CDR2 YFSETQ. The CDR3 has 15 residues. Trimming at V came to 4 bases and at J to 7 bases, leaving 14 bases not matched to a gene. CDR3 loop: CASSPESVAAGEQYF. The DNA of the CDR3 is TGCGCCAGCAGCCCGGAGTCCGTAGCAGCGGGAGAGCAGTACTTC.

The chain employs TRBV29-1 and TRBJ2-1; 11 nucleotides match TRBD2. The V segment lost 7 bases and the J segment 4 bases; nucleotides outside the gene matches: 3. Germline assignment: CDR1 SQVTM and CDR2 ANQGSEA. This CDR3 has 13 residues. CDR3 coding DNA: TGCAGCGGCAGACTAGCGGGGTACAATGAGCAGTTCTTC. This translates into CSGRLAGYNEQFF.

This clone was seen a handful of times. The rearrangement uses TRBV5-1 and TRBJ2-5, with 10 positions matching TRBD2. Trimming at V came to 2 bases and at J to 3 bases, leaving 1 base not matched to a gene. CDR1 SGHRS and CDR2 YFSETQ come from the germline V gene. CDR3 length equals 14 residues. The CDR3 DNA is TGCGCCAGCAGCTTTCTAGCGGGAGAAGAGACCCAGTACTTC. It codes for CASSFLAGEETQYF.

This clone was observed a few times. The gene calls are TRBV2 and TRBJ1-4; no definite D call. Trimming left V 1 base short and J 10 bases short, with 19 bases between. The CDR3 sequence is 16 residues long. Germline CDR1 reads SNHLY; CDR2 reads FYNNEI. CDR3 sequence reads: CASSEGEVGPERKLFF. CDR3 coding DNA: TGTGCCAGCAGTGAAGGGGAGGTGGGTCCCGAGAGAAAACTGTTTTTT.

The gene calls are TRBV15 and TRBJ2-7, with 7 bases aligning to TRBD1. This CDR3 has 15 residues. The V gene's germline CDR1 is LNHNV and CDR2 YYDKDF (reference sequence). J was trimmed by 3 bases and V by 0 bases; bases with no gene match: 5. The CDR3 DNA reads TGTGCCACCAGCAGAGATGGACAGGCCAACTACGAGCAGTACTTC. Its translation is CATSRDGQANYEQYF.